This TCR beta chain was documented in a study of shared clonotypes between healthy human individuals. The protocol was immunoSEQ multiplex PCR, while the TCRdb copy is restricted to in-frame clones and leaves out a portion. Of 2 million to 3 million clones listed, 93% are singletons. The V and J ends lost 3 bases and 3 bases respectively, with 10 bases between them. The length of the CDR3 is 14 residues. The germline CDR1 and CDR2 sequences are KGHSH and LQKENI. The material sequenced was naive CD4+ T cells from PBMCs. Subset reported: CD45RA+ positively selected. This TCR came from a man between 18 and 35 years old in good health. Some clones in this sample may be carry-over from other donors' samples. The V gene is TRBV18, the J gene TRBJ2-3; no definite D call. DNA for the CDR3: TGTGCCAGCTCACCGTTGGGGTGGACAGATACGCAGTATTTT. Encoded protein: CASSPLGWTDTQYF.